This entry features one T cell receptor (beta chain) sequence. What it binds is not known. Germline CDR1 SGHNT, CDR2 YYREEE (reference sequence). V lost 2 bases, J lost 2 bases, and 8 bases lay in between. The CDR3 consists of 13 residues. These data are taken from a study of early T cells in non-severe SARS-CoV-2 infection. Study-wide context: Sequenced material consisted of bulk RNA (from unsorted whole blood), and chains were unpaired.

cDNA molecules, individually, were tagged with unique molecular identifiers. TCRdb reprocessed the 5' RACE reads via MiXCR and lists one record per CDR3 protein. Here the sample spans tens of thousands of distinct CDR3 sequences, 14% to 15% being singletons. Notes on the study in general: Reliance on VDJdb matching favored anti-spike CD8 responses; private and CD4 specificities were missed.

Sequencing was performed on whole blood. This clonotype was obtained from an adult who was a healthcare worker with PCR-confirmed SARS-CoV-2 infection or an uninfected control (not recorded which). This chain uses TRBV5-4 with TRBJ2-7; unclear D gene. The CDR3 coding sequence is TGTGCCAGCAGCTTCGAACATACCTACGAGCAGTACTTC. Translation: CASSFEHTYEQYF. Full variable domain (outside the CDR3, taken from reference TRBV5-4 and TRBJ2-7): ETGVTQSPTHLIKTRGQQVTLRCSSQSGHNTVSWYQQALGQGPQFIFQYYREEENGRGNFPPRFSGLQFPNYSSELNVNALELDDSALYLCASSFEHTYEQYFGPGTRLTVT.